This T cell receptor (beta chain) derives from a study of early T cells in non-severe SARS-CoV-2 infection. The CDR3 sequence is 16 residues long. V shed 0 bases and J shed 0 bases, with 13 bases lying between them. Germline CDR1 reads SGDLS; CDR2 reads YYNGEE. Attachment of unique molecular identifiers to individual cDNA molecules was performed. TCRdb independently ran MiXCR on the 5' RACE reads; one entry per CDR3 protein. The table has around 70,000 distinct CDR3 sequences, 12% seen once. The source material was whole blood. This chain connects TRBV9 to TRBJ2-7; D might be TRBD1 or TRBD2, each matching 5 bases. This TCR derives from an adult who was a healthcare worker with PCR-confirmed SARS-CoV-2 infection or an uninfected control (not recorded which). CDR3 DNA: TGTGCCAGCAGCGTAGCTCCCGGGACCAACTCCTACGAGCAGTACTTC. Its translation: CASSVAPGTNSYEQYF.